This T cell receptor (beta chain) stems from a study of naive and memory T cell subsets. Notes on this clonotype: Its antigen remains unknown.

Study-wide results and limits: In CD4 and CD8 cells, diversity dropped from naive through EMRA. Naive and memory repertoire findings lacked a ground truth for validation.

Two oligonucleotides, mixed equimolar, formed the beta constant-region primer covering TRBC1 and TRBC2. Four rounds of PCR amplified the ligated cDNA using nested alpha and beta constant-region primers plus SP2. A single record per CDR3 protein comes from TCRdb applying MiXCR to the UMI-ligation and nested PCR reads. The sample records around 160,000 distinct CDR3 sequences, approximately 15% being singletons. After CD4 positive bead selection, the CD4-negative fraction gave CD8 T cells. Trimming removed 3 bases from V and 1 base from J, with 16 bases in between. The V gene's germline CDR1 is SGHTA and CDR2 FQGNSA. This CDR3 contains 17 residues.

V gene TRBV7-2 combines with J gene TRBJ2-4, with a weak D call TRBD2 (5 bases). The sequence was obtained from a human donor in good health. Material: naive CD4+ T cells from blood. CDR3 sequence: CASSFPVRESAKNIQYF. The CDR3 DNA reads TGTGCCAGCAGCTTCCCGGTGAGGGAGTCCGCCAAAAACATTCAGTACTTC.